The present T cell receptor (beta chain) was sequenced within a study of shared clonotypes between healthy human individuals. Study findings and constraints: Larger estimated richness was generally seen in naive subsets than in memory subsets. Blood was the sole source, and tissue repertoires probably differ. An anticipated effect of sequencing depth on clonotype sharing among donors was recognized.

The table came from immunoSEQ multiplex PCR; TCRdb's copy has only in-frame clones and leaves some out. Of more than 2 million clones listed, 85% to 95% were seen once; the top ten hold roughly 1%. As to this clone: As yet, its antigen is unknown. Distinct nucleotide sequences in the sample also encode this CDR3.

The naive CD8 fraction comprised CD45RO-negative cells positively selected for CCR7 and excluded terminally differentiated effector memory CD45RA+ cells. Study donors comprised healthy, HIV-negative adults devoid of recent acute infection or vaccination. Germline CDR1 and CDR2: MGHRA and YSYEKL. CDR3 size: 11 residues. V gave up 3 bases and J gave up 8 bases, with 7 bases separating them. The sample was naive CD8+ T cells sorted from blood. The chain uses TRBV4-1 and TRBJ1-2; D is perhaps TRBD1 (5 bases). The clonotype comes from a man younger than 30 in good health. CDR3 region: CASSQGGGYTF. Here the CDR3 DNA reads TGCGCCAGCAGCCAGGGGGGAGGCTACACCTTC.